A selection of T cell receptor beta chains follows, all from one sample in a study of T cell responses to AZD1222 COVID-19 vaccine. TCRdb's copy holds only in-frame clones and misses some; the assay was immunoSEQ multiplex PCR. The repertoire includes approximately 56,000 clones, roughly 88% of them detected once, and more than 12% sits in the top ten. The sequenced sample was peripheral blood, obtained on day 0 of AZD1222 vaccination. The receptors shown here come from an adult in good health. Each CDR3 is given with its conserved first and last residue. The D gene is left open where the match is weak. Where a row states a size, it is once, few, many or the class of an expanded clone; other rows omit it.

>TRBV7-2|TRBJ2-3|-|TRBD2
TGTGCCAGCAGCCTCCCCCTAGCGGGGGGGACAGATACGCAGTATTTT
CASSLPLAGGTDTQYF
>TRBV5-4|TRBJ2-7|-|-
TGTGCCAGCAGCTTGGTAAGCTCTGGGACACCGTCCTACGAGCAGTACTTC
CASSLVSSGTPSYEQYF
>TRBV5-4|TRBJ1-1|-|TRBD1
TGTGCCAGCAGGGGTGACAGGGGGACTGAAGCTTTCTTT
CASRGDRGTEAFF
>TRBV5-1|TRBJ1-1|-|-
TGCGCCAGCAGCCGGACCAACACTGAAGCTTTCTTT
CASSRTNTEAFF
>TRBV20-1|TRBJ2-7|-|-
TGCAGTGCTAGGGGATCCTACGAGCAGTACTTC
CSARGSYEQYF
>TRBV24-1|TRBJ1-1|-|TRBD1
TGTGCCACCAGTGATCCCTCAGGGGGTCATACTGAAGCTTTCTTT
CATSDPSGGHTEAFF
>TRBV9|TRBJ1-2|-|TRBD1
TGTGCCAGCAGCGTAGAGGGCAGGGGGATAGGGGGCTACACCTTC
CASSVEGRGIGGYTF
>TRBV10-3|TRBJ1-2|once|-
TGTGCCATCAGTGAGTCGTTCAGTACTAACTATGGCTACACCTTC
CAISESFSTNYGYTF
>TRBV5-1|TRBJ2-5|-|TRBD1
TGCGCCAGGGGGACAGCCATGATCCAAGAGACCCAGTACTTC
CARGTAMIQETQYF
>TRBV9|TRBJ2-3|-|TRBD1
TGTGCCAGCAGCGCATACAGGGGCGACACAGATACGCAGTATTTT
CASSAYRGDTDTQYF
>TRBV15|TRBJ1-2|-|TRBD1
TGTGCCACCAGCAGAGAGACAGGGTCTAACTATGGCTACACCTTC
CATSRETGSNYGYTF
>TRBV11-1|TRBJ2-5|-|-
TGTGCCAGCAGCTTAGGGTCAGGGACCCAAGAGACCCAGTACTTC
CASSLGSGTQETQYF
>TRBV20-1|TRBJ1-5|-|-
TGCAGTGCTAGTCTTCGACAGAGAGGGGACAATCAGCCCCAGCATTTT
CSASLRQRGDNQPQHF
>TRBV28|TRBJ2-7|-|-
TGTGCCAGCATCCAGGGATCCGAGCAGTACTTC
CASIQGSEQYF
>TRBV11-2|TRBJ2-1|-|TRBD2
TGTGCCAGCAGCTTAGAGTCTAGCGGGGGGGGCAATGAGCAGTTCTTC
CASSLESSGGGNEQFF
>TRBV19|TRBJ1-1|-|-
TGTGCCAGTAGTATACCCGGACAGAACACTGAAGCTTTCTTT
CASSIPGQNTEAFF
>TRBV7-2|TRBJ2-1|-|-
TGTGCCAGCAGCTTAAAACCGGGGGCTTTAAGGGGGGAGCAGTTCTTC
CASSLKPGALRGEQFF
>TRBV19|TRBJ1-6|-|TRBD1
TGTGCCAGTAGTATCCCGACAGGGGGGAATTCACCCCTCCACTTT
CASSIPTGGNSPLHF
>TRBV3-1/TRBV3-2|TRBJ2-2|-|-
TGTGCCAGCAGCCCCCCTCTCGGGGTTTACACCGGGGAGCTGTTTTTT
CASSPPLGVYTGELFF
>TRBV2|TRBJ2-7|-|-
TGTGCCAGCAGTTTCTATCTAGGGGCCTACGAGCAGTACTTC
CASSFYLGAYEQYF
>TRBV18|TRBJ1-1|-|TRBD1
TGTGCCAGCTCACTGACAGGGAGAGGCACTGAAGCTTTCTTT
CASSLTGRGTEAFF
>TRBV5-5|TRBJ1-2|-|TRBD1
TGTGCCAGCAAGAGGACAGGCGACTATGGCTACACCTTC
CASKRTGDYGYTF
>TRBV6-4|TRBJ2-2|-|TRBD1
TGTGCCAGCCAAACGGACAGGACGGCCGGGGAGCTGTTTTTT
CASQTDRTAGELFF
>TRBV11-2|TRBJ1-1|-|-
TGTGCCAGCAGCTTATACCTCTCAGGGGCAACTGAAGCTTTCTTT
CASSLYLSGATEAFF
>TRBV6-5|TRBJ1-2|-|-
TGTGCCAGCAGTCCTCGAGGGGGGGGCGGATATGGCTACACCTTC
CASSPRGGGGYGYTF
>TRBV2|TRBJ1-1|-|TRBD1
TGTGCCAGCACCAGGGGGCGGCTCACTGAAGCTTTCTTT
CASTRGRLTEAFF
>TRBV7-9|TRBJ1-4|-|-
TGTGCCAGCAGCCGTACCGGGGCTGCTAATGAAAAACTGTTTTTT
CASSRTGAANEKLFF
>TRBV6-5|TRBJ2-7|-|TRBD2
TGTGCCAGCAGCCGGACTAGCGGGGGAACATACGAGCAGTACTTC
CASSRTSGGTYEQYF
>TRBV28|TRBJ2-4|-|-
TGTGCCAGCACCACGACCCGGGACGGAAAAAACATTCAGTACTTC
CASTTTRDGKNIQYF
>TRBV4-1|TRBJ2-7|-|-
TGCGCCAGCAGCCAGGGGCATAATCCCCCAACCTACGAGCAGTACTTC
CASSQGHNPPTYEQYF
>TRBV18|TRBJ1-2|-|TRBD1
TGTGCCAGCTCACCGTCGCGGACAGGGGCTAACTATGGCTACACCTTC
CASSPSRTGANYGYTF
>TRBV28|TRBJ2-5|-|-
TGTGCCAGCAGAAGGACTCAGGGGAGAACAGAGACCCAGTACTTC
CASRRTQGRTETQYF
>TRBV4-2|TRBJ1-4|-|-
TGTGCCAGCAGCCAAGAAGACGGCAGGCCCAAACTGTTTTTT
CASSQEDGRPKLFF
>TRBV25-1|TRBJ1-1|-|-
TGTGCCAGCAGTGCCCATAGGGGGACTGAAGCTTTCTTT
CASSAHRGTEAFF
>TRBV11-2|TRBJ2-1|-|TRBD2
TGTGCCAGCAGCTTAAGGCTAGCGGGGGGGCCGGGTAATGAGCAGTTCTTC
CASSLRLAGGPGNEQFF
>TRBV5-8|TRBJ1-2|-|TRBD1
TGTGCCAGCAGCTTGGGGGACAGGACCAACTATGGCTACACCTTC
CASSLGDRTNYGYTF
>TRBV6-5|TRBJ2-7|-|-
TGTGCCACCACGACGAGCGACGTGGTGCAGTACTTC
CATTTSDVVQYF
>TRBV19|TRBJ1-1|few|TRBD1
TGTGCCAGTAGTTTACCGGGACAGCCCTACACTGAAGCTTTCTTT
CASSLPGQPYTEAFF
>TRBV28|TRBJ2-2|-|-
TGTGCCAGCACCCTCCCCCGCGGAGGGACCGGGGAGCTGTTTTTT
CASTLPRGGTGELFF
>TRBV4-1|TRBJ2-1|-|TRBD2
TGCGCCAGCAGCCAACCCGGGGGGAGGACCTACAATGAGCAGTTCTTC
CASSQPGGRTYNEQFF
>TRBV5-6|TRBJ2-7|-|TRBD2
TGTGCCAGCAGCTTGTTGAGTAGTAGGTTCTCGCAGCGGGGTAACGAGCAGTACTTC
CASSLLSSRFSQRGNEQYF